This T cell receptor beta chain originates from a study of T cell responses to AZD1222 COVID-19 vaccine. Clones were read by immunoSEQ multiplex PCR, and TCRdb kept only the in-frame ones, dropping some. The sample comprises about 60,000 clones, roughly 88% of which are singletons, and roughly 20% rests with the top ten. There are a few counts of this clone. V was cut by 2 bases and J by 0 bases, with 2 bases left in between. CDR3 size: 13 residues. This specimen was peripheral blood, taken on day 0 of AZD1222 vaccination. V usage is TRBV12-3 or TRBV12-4 and J usage is TRBJ1-3; D remains ambiguous. This clonotype originated in an adult in good health. The DNA of the CDR3 is TGTGCCAGCAGTTTACGCTCTGGAAACACCATATATTTT. This gives the protein CASSLRSGNTIYF.